Given below is one TCR beta chain in context. There is no known antigen for this receptor. No base quality information exists; no much larger clone differs at one position. CDR3 length: 12 amino acids, cysteine to phenylalanine. The DNA shown is the 36-base CDR3, in frame from base 1. These data are taken from a study of shared clonotypes between healthy human individuals (dated by TCRdb to the early 2020s). General notes on the study: Three men and a couple of women, aged 18 to 49 years, made up the cohort. To estimate repertoire size and how much clonotypes are shared between individuals, the study performed deep sequencing of blood TCR repertoires from roughly five healthy adults. Different laboratories and diverse techniques were used to prepare libraries and sequence TCR repertoires, to increase sequencing depth and limit assay-specific biases. Leukapheresis yielded between about 0.94 and 9 billion PBMCs per donor.

Points the paper makes about the study in general: Because the study included a small number of donors, the genetic and exposure-history diversity represented was limited. Based on pairwise subsampling, the degree of clonotype sharing among donors was expected to be affected by sequencing depth. Sampling was restricted to blood, and TCR repertoires in tissues likely differ from the TCR repertoires found in blood.

The donors were healthy, HIV-negative adults with no recently reported acute infections or vaccinations. Only Caucasian adults living in Nashville, Tennessee, USA were represented among the donors. For unsorted samples, tens of millions of PBMCs were counted, and genomic DNA was extracted using the QIAamp DNA Blood Mini kit. Blood was obtained by leukapheresis, after which PBMCs were separated by Ficoll-Histopaque density gradient centrifugation and cryopreserved in liquid nitrogen vapor phase. Using the deep immunoSEQ assay, multiplex PCR amplified TCR CDR3 regions from genomic DNA. For each cell subset, the extracted genomic DNA was distributed evenly across all wells of several immunoSEQ 96-well plates, and each plate served as one replicate. For unsorted PBMC, about 270 ng of genomic DNA, equivalent to approximately 30,000 T cell genomes, went into each replicate PCR. Ten immunoSEQ deep assay plates were used to sequence unsorted PBMC genomic DNA. The purified libraries were quantified using a Qubit 3.0 fluorometer, sized with a Bioanalyzer 2100, and then quantified again using the KAPA Library Quantification kit. A separate single-read 150-cycle Illumina NextSeq 550 flow cell was used to sequence each immunoSEQ 96-well plate. Per the source publication's procedure: Because the immunoSEQ output held only junctional sequences and lacked quality scores, the filtering could not match the filtering applied to full-length reads. To assign V/J genes and CDR3, sequences were annotated using PyIR, a Python wrapper for IgBLAST v1.9, with IMGT germline references. Reads were filtered out if the reads had weak V/J assignments (E-value above 1e-6), no CDR3, stop codons, out-of-frame junctions, or ambiguous translated residues. V3J clonotypes were defined as sequences sharing the same inferred V gene, J gene, and CDR3 amino acid sequence. Percentage overlap between repertoires was calculated by dividing the number of shared unique clonotypes by the size of the smaller repertoire. Three approaches were used to assess repertoire richness: RTK rarefaction, the Chao1 estimator, and Recon v2.1 estimates of unobserved clonotypes. In TCRdb, the immuneACCESS table is reduced to in-frame sequences with V and J assigned. These tables do not hold every clone; where another copy was compared, an unresolved V gene accounts for under half, and the others remain unexplained. For V, J and clone size, that table is used; D and trimming come from the DNA. The sample includes hundreds of thousands of clones, with around 77% observed a single time. Around 13% of the sample goes to the ten largest clones.

The chain is made from TRBV21-1 and TRBJ1-1. TRBV21-1 is assigned pseudogene status. Sequencing used PBMCs. The clonotype was recovered from a woman aged 40 to 55 in good health. Some clones in this sample may be carry-over from other donors' samples. The CDR3 region has the sequence CASSRAGTEAFF. In nucleotides, the sequence is TGTGCCAGCAGTCGGGCGGGCACTGAAGCTTTCTTT.